The clone carrying this T cell receptor beta chain was seen at least ten times. The data originate from a study of regulatory T cells in long-lasting Graves disease. The V gene's germline CDR1 is DFQATT and CDR2 SNEGSKA (reference sequence). The CDR3 has 15 residues. The V and J ends lost 3 bases and 1 base respectively, with 12 bases between them. Time point noted: newly diagnosed GD, antithyroid drugs for less than 3 months. The TCR library was made from RNA that had been extracted from PBMCs in TRIzol. To make TCR beta libraries, researchers used iRepertoire HTBI primers and Arm-PCR of CDR3 regions. TCRdb independently ran MiXCR on the multiplex PCR reads; one entry per CDR3 protein. The sample lists roughly 610,000 distinct CDR3 sequences; 16% were seen once. This same sample was also part of a study on T cells in Graves' hyperthyroidism and ophthalmopathy.

The sequences come from peripheral blood mononuclear cells (PBMCs), collected at new diagnosis, from a patient treated with antithyroid drugs. The genes are TRBV20-1 and TRBJ2-2, with D possibly TRBD1 on 6 matching bases. The origin of this receptor is a man aged 18 to 30 with Graves disease. The CDR3 loop reads CSARRPGQNTGELFF. The CDR3 nucleotides are TGCAGTGCTAGGCGACCGGGACAGAACACCGGGGAGCTGTTTTTT.